This TCR beta chain was identified during a study of T cell responses to AZD1222 COVID-19 vaccine. Germline V gene data show CDR1 as KGHSH and CDR2 as LQKENI. Trimming shortened V by 7 bases and J by 0 bases, and 9 bases separated the two germline ends. This CDR3 is built from 13 residues. The assay was immunoSEQ multiplex PCR, and TCRdb's table has in-frame clones only and misses some. The sample holds 200,000 or so clones; about 93% are singletons and the top ten take about 1%. This specimen was peripheral blood, taken 28 days after the second AZD1222 dose. This receptor was identified in an adult who received the AZD1222 COVID-19 vaccine. The V call is TRBV18, the J call TRBJ1-1, with D uncertain. CDR3 sequence: CASLERMNTEAFF. In DNA form, the CDR3 reads TGTGCCAGCTTGGAACGGATGAACACTGAAGCTTTCTTT.